This TCR beta chain was recorded in a study of shared clonotypes between healthy human individuals. CD45RO-negative, CCR7-positively selected cells formed the naive CD8 fraction, excluding terminally differentiated effector memory CD45RA+ cells. Sequenced by immunoSEQ multiplex PCR; TCRdb stores in-frame clones only, minus some. The sample holds about 750,000 clones; about 91% are singletons and the top ten take around 24%. This CDR3 region has 12 residues. V was pared by 4 bases and J by 7 bases, with 10 bases between. Germline V gene lookup returns CDR1 MNHEY and CDR2 SMNVEV (reference sequence). Regarding this clone: Its antigen is unknown.

General study points: Naive subsets usually exceeded memory subsets in estimated richness.

This sequence was found in a man aged 25 to 45 in good health. The V gene is TRBV27, the J gene TRBJ2-5; D gene uncertain. Sequencing was done on a sample of naive CD8+ T cells sorted from blood. The CDR3 region has the DNA TGTGCCAGCAGTTATGGATCAGGGACCCAGTACTTC. It encodes CASSYGSGTQYF.